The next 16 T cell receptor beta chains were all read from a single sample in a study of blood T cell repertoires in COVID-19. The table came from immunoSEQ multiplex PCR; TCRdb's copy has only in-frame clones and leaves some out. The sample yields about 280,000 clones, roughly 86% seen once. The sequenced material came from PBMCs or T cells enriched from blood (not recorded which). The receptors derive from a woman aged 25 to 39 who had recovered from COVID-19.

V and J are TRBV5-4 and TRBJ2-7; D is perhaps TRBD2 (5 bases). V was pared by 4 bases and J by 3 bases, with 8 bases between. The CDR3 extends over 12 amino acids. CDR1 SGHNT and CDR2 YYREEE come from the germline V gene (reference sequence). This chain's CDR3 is CASSRRGYEQYF. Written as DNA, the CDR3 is TGTGCCAGCAGCCGCCGGGGCTACGAGCAGTACTTC.

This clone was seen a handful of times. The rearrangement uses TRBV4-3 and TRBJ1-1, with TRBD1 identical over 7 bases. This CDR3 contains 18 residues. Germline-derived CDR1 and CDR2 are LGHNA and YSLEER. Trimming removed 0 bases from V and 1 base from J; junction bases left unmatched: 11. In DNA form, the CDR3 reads TGCGCCAGCAGCCAAGATTGGGGGACAGCCAACTCGAACACTGAAGCTTTCTTT. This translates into CASSQDWGTANSNTEAFF.

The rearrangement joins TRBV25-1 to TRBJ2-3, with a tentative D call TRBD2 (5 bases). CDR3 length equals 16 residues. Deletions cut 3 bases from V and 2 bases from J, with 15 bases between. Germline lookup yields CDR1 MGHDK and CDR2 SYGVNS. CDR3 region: CASSDLPARVTDTQYF. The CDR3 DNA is TGTGCCAGCAGTGATCTGCCCGCGAGGGTCACAGATACGCAGTATTTT.

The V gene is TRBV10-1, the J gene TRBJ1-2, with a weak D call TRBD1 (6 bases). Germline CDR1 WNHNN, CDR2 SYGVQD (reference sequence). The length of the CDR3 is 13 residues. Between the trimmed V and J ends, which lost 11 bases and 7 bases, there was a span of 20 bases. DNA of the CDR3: TGCGCCGGAGGGGGGGTTGAACGCCTTGGCTACACCTTC. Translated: CAGGGVERLGYTF.

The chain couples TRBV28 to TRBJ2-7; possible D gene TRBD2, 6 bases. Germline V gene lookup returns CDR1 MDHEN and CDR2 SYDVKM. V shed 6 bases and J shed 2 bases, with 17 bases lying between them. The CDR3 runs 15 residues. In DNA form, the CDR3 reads TGTGCCAGCAGCACCCTTGTCGGGAGTACCTACGAGCAGTACTTC. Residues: CASSTLVGSTYEQYF.

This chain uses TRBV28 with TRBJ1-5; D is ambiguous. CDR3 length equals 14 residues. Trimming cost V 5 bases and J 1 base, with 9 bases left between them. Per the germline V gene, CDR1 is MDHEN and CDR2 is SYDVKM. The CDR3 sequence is CASSEGGSNQPQHF. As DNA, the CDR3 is TGTGCCAGCAGTGAAGGAGGGAGCAATCAGCCCCAGCATTTT. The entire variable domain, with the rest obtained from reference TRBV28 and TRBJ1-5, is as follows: DVKVTQSSRYLVKRTGEKVFLECVQDMDHENMFWYRQDPGLGLRLIYFSYDVKMKEKGDIPEGYSVSREKKERFSLILESASTNQTSMYLCASSEGGSNQPQHFGDGTRLSIL.

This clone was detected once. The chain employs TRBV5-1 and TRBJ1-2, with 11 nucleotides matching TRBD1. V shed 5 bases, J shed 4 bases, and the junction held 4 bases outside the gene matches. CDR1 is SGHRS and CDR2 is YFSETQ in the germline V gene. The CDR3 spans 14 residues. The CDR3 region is CASRPGQGGYGYTF. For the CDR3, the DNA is TGCGCCAGCAGACCGGGACAGGGGGGCTATGGCTACACCTTC. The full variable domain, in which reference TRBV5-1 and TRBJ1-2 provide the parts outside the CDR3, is KAGVTQTPRYLIKTRGQQVTLSCSPISGHRSVSWYQQTPGQGLQFLFEYFSETQRNKGNFPGRFSGRQFSNSRSEMNVSTLELGDSALYLCASRPGQGGYGYTFGSGTRLTVV.

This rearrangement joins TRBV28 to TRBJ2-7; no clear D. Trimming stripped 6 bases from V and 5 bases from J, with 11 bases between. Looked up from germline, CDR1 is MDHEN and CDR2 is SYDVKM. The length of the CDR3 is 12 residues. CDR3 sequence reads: CASSPSQHEQYF. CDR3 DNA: TGTGCCAGCAGCCCGAGTCAACACGAGCAGTACTTC.

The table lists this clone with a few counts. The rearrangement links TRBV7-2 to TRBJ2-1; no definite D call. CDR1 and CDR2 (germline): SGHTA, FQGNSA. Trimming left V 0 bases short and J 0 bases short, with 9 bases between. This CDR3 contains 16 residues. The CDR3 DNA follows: TGTGCCAGCAGCTTAGCGCTGGCGGCCTCCTACAATGAGCAGTTCTTC. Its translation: CASSLALAASYNEQFF.

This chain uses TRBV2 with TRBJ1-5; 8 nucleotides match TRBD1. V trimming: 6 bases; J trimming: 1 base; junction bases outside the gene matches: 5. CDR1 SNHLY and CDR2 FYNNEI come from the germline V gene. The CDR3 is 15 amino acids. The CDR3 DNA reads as TGTGCCAGCAGGGCGGACAGGGCAAGCAATCAGCCCCAGCATTTT. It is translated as CASRADRASNQPQHF.

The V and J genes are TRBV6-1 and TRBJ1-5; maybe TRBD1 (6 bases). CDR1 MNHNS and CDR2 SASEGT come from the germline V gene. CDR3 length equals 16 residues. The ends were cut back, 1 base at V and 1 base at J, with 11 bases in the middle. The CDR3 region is CASSEGARGSNQPQHF. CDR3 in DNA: TGTGCCAGCAGTGAAGGGGCCAGGGGAAGCAATCAGCCCCAGCATTTT.

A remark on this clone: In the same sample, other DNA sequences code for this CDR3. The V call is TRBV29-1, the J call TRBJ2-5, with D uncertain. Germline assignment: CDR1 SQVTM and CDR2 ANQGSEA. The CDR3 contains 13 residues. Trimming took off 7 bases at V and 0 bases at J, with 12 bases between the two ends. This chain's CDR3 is CSGGQSYQETQYF. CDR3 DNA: TGCAGCGGCGGCCAGTCGTACCAAGAGACCCAGTACTTC.

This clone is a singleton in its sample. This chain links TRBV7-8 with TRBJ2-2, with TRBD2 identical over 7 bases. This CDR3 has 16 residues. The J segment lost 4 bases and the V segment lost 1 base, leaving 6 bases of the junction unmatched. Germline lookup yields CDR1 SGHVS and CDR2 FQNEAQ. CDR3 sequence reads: CASSLEAGEGTGELFF. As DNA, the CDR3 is TGTGCCAGCAGCTTAGAGGCGGGAGAGGGCACCGGGGAGCTGTTTTTT.

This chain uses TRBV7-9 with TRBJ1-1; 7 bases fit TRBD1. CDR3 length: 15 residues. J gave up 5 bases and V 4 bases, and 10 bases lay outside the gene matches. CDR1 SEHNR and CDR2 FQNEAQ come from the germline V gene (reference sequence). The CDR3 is CASSSPEQGRTEAFF. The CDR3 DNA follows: TGTGCCAGCAGCTCCCCTGAACAGGGGAGGACTGAAGCTTTCTTT.

The CDR3 loop reads CASSPAGGGVYEQYF. The CDR3 bases are TGTGCCAGCAGCCCCGCCGGGGGAGGAGTCTACGAGCAGTACTTC. The chain combines TRBV27 with TRBJ2-7, with TRBD2 as a possible D gene (6 bases). The germline V gene encodes CDR1 MNHEY and CDR2 SMNVEV (reference sequence). The V end was cut by 6 bases, the J end by 3 bases, with 18 bases between. The CDR3 is 15 residues long.

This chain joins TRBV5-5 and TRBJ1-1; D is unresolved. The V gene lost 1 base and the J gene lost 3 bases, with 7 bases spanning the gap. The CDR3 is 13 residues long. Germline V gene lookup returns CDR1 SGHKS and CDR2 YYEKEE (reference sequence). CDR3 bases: TGTGCCAGCAGCTTGACTCCGTACACTGAAGCTTTCTTT. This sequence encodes CASSLTPYTEAFF.